These 7 T cell receptor beta chains were sequenced from one sample in a study of blood T cell repertoires in COVID-19. Repertoires were generated with immunoSEQ multiplex PCR, while TCRdb's copy carries only in-frame clones and drops some. This sample has approximately 91,000 clones, with roughly nine tenths found just once. The sequenced sample was peripheral blood. The receptors come from a man between 65 and 85 years old with acute or convalescent COVID-19.

The CDR3 nucleotides are TGCGCCAGCAGCCAACAGGGACGTTACCAAGAGACCCAGTACTTC. The encoded protein is CASSQQGRYQETQYF. The V gene is TRBV5-1, the J gene TRBJ2-5; D perhaps matches TRBD1 (6 bases). The CDR3 has 15 amino acids. V dropped 4 bases and J dropped 0 bases, with 13 bases sitting between them. Germline values: CDR1 SGHRS, CDR2 YFSETQ. Together with reference TRBV5-1 and TRBJ2-5, the CDR3 gives the full variable domain: KAGVTQTPRYLIKTRGQQVTLSCSPISGHRSVSWYQQTPGQGLQFLFEYFSETQRNKGNFPGRFSGRQFSNSRSEMNVSTLELGDSALYLCASSQQGRYQETQYFGPGTRLLVL.

This clone was seen just once. The chain combines TRBV3-1 (or the pseudogene TRBV3-2) with TRBJ1-4, with 8 bases lining up with TRBD1. The CDR3 sequence is 16 residues long. Unmatched junction bases numbered 4, after V lost 3 bases and J lost 1 base. Germline V gene lookup returns CDR1 LGHDT and CDR2 YNNKEL (reference sequence). CDR3 amino acids: CASSQADRGTNEKLFF. The CDR3 coding sequence is TGTGCCAGCAGCCAGGCCGACAGGGGAACTAATGAAAAACTGTTTTTT.

The rearrangement links TRBV4-1 to TRBJ2-4; D is undetermined. The length of the CDR3 is 14 residues. V dropped 4 bases and J dropped 0 bases, with 7 bases sitting between them. From germline, CDR1 is MGHRA and CDR2 YSYEKL. CDR3 nucleotide sequence: TGCGCCAGCAGCCCCGGTATAGCCAAAAACATTCAGTACTTC. Residues: CASSPGIAKNIQYF.

The chain couples TRBV28 to TRBJ1-2, with 7 bases fitting TRBD1. Germline values: CDR1 MDHEN, CDR2 SYDVKM. The CDR3 totals 15 residues. The V segment lost 1 base and the J segment 8 bases; nucleotides outside the gene matches: 10. Here the CDR3 reads CASSLSDRVGNGYTF. The DNA of the CDR3 is TGTGCCAGCAGTTTATCTGACAGGGTGGGGAACGGCTACACCTTC.

As DNA, the CDR3 is TGTGCCAGCAGCTTAGATCGGGAGGACATTCAGTACTTC. The encoded protein is CASSLDREDIQYF. The V gene is TRBV7-9, the J gene TRBJ2-4, with 7 bases matching TRBD2. CDR1 is SEHNR, CDR2 FQNEAQ, per germline (reference sequence). V lost 1 base, J lost 8 bases, and 2 bases stayed unmatched. The CDR3 runs 13 residues.

V and J are TRBV5-1 and TRBJ2-3; D perhaps matches TRBD2 (7 bases). With 6 bases removed from V and 1 base from J, the gap between germline ends came to 15 bases. The CDR3 runs 15 residues. CDR1 and CDR2 (germline): SGHRS, YFSETQ. The CDR3 spells CASKALGGRTDTQYF. The CDR3 DNA follows: TGCGCCAGCAAGGCTTTGGGGGGGCGCACAGATACGCAGTATTTT.

The rearrangement joins TRBV6-6 to TRBJ2-7, with 7 nucleotides matching TRBD1. The V gene's germline CDR1 is MNHNY and CDR2 SVGAGI (reference sequence). This CDR3 is built from 16 residues. V shed 2 bases and J 3 bases; nucleotides not matched to a gene: 10. Here the CDR3 DNA reads TGTGCCAGCAGTTACCTAAAAGACGGGACAGTCTACGAGCAGTACTTC. This gives the protein CASSYLKDGTVYEQYF.